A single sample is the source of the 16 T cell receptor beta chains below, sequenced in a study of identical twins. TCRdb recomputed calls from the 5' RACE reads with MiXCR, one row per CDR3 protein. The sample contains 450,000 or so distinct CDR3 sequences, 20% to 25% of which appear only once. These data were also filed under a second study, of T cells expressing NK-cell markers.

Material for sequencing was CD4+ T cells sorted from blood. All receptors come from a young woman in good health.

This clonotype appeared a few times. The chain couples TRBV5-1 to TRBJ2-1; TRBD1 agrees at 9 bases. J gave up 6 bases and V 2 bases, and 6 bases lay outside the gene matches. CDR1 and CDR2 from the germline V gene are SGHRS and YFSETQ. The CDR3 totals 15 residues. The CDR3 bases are TGCGCCAGCAGCTTTAGGACAGGGGAGGTCAATGAGCAGTTCTTC. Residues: CASSFRTGEVNEQFF.

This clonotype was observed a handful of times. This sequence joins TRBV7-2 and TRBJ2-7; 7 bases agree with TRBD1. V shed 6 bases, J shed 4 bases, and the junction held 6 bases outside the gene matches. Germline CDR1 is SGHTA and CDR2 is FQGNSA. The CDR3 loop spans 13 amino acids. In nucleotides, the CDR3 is TGTGCCAGCAGGGCAACAGGGGTTTACGAGCAGTACTTC. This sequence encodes CASRATGVYEQYF.

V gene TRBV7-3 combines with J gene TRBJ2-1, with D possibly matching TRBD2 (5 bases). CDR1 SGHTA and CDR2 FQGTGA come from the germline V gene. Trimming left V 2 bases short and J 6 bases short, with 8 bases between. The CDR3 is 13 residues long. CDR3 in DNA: TGTGCCAGCAGCTTAGAGGGCCGCAATGAGCAGTTCTTC. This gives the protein CASSLEGRNEQFF.

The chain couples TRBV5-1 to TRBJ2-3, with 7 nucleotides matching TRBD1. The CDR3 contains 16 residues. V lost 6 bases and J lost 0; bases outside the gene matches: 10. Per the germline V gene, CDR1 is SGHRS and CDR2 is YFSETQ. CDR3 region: CASTNDRAVSTDTQYF. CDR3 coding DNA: TGCGCCAGCACAAACGACAGGGCGGTTAGCACAGATACGCAGTATTTT. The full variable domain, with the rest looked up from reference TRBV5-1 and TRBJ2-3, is KAGVTQTPRYLIKTRGQQVTLSCSPISGHRSVSWYQQTPGQGLQFLFEYFSETQRNKGNFPGRFSGRQFSNSRSEMNVSTLELGDSALYLCASTNDRAVSTDTQYFGPGTRLTVL.

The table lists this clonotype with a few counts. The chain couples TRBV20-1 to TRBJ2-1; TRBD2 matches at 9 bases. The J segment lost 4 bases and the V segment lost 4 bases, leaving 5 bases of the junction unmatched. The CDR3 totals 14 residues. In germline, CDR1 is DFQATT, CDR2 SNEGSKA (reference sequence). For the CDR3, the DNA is TGCAGTGCTACCAGGACTAGCGCTTACAATGAGCAGTTCTTC. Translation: CSATRTSAYNEQFF.

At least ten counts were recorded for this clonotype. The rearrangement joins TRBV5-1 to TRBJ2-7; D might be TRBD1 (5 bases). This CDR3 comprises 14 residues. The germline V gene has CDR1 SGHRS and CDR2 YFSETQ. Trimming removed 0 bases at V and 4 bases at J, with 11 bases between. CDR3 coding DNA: TGCGCCAGCAGCTTGGAGGGGTTAGATTACGAGCAGTACTTC. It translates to CASSLEGLDYEQYF. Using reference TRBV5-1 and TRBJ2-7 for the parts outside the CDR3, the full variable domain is KAGVTQTPRYLIKTRGQQVTLSCSPISGHRSVSWYQQTPGQGLQFLFEYFSETQRNKGNFPGRFSGRQFSNSRSEMNVSTLELGDSALYLCASSLEGLDYEQYFGPGTRLTVT.

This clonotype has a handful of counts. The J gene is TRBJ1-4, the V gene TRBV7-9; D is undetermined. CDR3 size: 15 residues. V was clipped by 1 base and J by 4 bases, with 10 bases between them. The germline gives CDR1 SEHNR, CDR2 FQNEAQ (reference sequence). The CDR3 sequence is CASSLGYGSNEKLFF. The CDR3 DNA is TGTGCCAGCAGCTTAGGGTACGGGAGTAATGAAAAACTGTTTTTT.

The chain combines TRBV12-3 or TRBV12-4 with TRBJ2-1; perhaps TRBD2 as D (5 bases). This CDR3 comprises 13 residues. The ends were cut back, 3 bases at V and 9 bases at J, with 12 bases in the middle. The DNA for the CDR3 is TGTGCCAGCAGTTTTACGGCGGGCACTGAGCAGTTCTTC. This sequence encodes CASSFTAGTEQFF.

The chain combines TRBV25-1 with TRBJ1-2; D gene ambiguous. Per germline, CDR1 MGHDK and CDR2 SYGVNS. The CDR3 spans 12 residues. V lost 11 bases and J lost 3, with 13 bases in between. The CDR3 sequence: CAFVRAHYGYTF. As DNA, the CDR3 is TGTGCCTTCGTCCGGGCTCACTATGGCTACACCTTC.

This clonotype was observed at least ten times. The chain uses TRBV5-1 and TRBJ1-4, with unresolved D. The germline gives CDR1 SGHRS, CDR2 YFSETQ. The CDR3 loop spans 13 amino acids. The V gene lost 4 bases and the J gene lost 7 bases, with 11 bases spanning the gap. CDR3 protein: CASSPAGAEKLFF. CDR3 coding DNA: TGCGCCAGCAGCCCGGCAGGAGCTGAAAAACTGTTTTTT.

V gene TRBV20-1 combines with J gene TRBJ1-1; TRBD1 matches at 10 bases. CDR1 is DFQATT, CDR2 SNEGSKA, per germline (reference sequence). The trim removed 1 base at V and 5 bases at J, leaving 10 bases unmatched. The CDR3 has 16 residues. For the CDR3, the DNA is TGCAGTGCTAGAGCGGACGACAGGGGGCGCGATACTGAAGCTTTCTTT. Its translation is CSARADDRGRDTEAFF.

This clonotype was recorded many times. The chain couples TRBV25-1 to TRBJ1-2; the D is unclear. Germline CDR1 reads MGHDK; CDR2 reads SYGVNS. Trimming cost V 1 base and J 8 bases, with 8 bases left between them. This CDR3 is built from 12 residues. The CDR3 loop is CASSESIGGYTF. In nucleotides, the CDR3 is TGTGCCAGCAGTGAATCCATTGGCGGCTACACCTTC.

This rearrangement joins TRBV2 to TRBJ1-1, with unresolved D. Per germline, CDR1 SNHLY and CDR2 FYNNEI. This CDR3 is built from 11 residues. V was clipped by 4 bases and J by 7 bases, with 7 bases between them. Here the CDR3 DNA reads TGTGCCAGCAGTGCGCGGTTTGAAGCTTTCTTT. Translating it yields CASSARFEAFF.

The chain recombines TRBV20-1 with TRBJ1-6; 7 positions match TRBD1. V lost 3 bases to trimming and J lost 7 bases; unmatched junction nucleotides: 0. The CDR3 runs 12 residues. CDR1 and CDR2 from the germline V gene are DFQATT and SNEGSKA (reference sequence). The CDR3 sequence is CSARTGNSPLHF. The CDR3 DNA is TGCAGTGCTAGGACAGGGAATTCACCCCTCCACTTT.

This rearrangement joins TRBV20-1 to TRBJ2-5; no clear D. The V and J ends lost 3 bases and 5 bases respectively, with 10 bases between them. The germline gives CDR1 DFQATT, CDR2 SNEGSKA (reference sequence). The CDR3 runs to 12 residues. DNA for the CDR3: TGCAGTGCTAGGCGTTCGGCGGAGACCCAGTACTTC. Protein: CSARRSAETQYF.

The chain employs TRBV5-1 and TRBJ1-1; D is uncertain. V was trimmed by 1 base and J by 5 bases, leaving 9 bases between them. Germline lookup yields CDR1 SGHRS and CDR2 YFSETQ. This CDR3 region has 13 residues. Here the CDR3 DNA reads TGCGCCAGCAGCTTGAACAGACCAACTGAAGCTTTCTTT. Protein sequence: CASSLNRPTEAFF.